Presented here are 22 T cell receptor beta chains from one specimen sequenced in a study of T cells after yellow fever vaccination. From the 5' RACE reads, TCRdb called clonotypes with MiXCR, one entry per CDR3 protein. Of 300,000 or so distinct CDR3 sequences listed, under 15% are singletons. Source: CD4+ T cells sorted from PBMCs, taken 45 days after the yellow fever booster vaccination. The receptors derive from a man aged 25-45 years who received the YFV17D yellow fever vaccine.

This clonotype has just a few counts. V gene TRBV3-1 combines with J gene TRBJ2-1, with a possible D match to TRBD2 (6 bases). V dropped 2 bases and J dropped 0 bases, with 17 bases sitting between them. Germline lookup yields CDR1 LGHDT and CDR2 YNNKEL (reference sequence). The CDR3 runs 18 residues. CDR3 in DNA: TGTGCCAGCAGCCAAATGGTTACTAGCTTCCCCTCCTACAATGAGCAGTTCTTC. Protein: CASSQMVTSFPSYNEQFF.

This rearrangement joins TRBV10-3 to TRBJ2-3; 7 bases map to TRBD2. Germline assignment: CDR1 ENHRY and CDR2 SYGVKD. The CDR3 is 18 residues long. V lost 4 bases, J lost 4 bases, and 17 bases stayed unmatched. The CDR3 reads CAISAGVGEGGPSDTQYF. CDR3 sequence (DNA): TGTGCCATCAGTGCCGGTGTGGGAGAGGGAGGGCCGTCAGATACGCAGTATTTT.

The CDR3 protein is CASSLVGQGKGTGELFF. CDR3 DNA sequence: TGTGCCAGCAGTTTGGTGGGACAGGGGAAAGGGACCGGGGAGCTGTTTTTT. The chain uses TRBV27 and TRBJ2-2, with 10 bases matching TRBD1. With V trimmed by 3 bases and J by 5 bases, 9 bases remained unmatched. Germline loops: CDR1 MNHEY, CDR2 SMNVEV (reference sequence). The CDR3 spans 17 residues.

This clonotype was recorded a few times. The genes are TRBV19 and TRBJ2-1; D gene uncertain. The V and J ends lost 5 bases and 6 bases respectively, with 14 bases between them. Per the germline V gene, CDR1 is LNHDA and CDR2 is SQIVND (reference sequence). The CDR3 is made up of 14 amino acids. This chain's CDR3 is CASSSPKSTNEQFF. CDR3 nucleotide sequence: TGTGCCAGTAGTTCCCCCAAGTCGACCAATGAGCAGTTCTTC.

This clonotype came up a few times. The chain has TRBV6-5 and TRBJ2-3, with 9 bases aligning to TRBD2. From germline, CDR1 is MNHEY and CDR2 SVGAGI. The CDR3 has 19 amino acids. The V gene end was trimmed by 4 bases and the J gene end by 5 bases; junction bases not matched to a gene: 19. The CDR3, as DNA: TGTGCCAGCAGTTCCCTCGGACTAGCGCCTCTGTTCGAAAAAGATACGCAGTATTTT. It yields the protein CASSSLGLAPLFEKDTQYF.

This clonotype was recorded a few times. This chain connects TRBV7-9 to TRBJ1-5; D not resolved. The CDR3 covers 15 residues. The V gene lost 0 bases and the J gene lost 1 base, with 7 bases spanning the gap. Per germline, CDR1 SEHNR and CDR2 FQNEAQ (reference sequence). The CDR3 bases are TGTGCCAGCAGCTTAGCGGGTGCGAGCAATCAGCCCCAGCATTTT. Translating gives CASSLAGASNQPQHF.

This clonotype came up a few times. The V call is TRBV5-1, the J call TRBJ2-4; D is unresolved. CDR1 SGHRS and CDR2 YFSETQ come from the germline V gene. This CDR3 contains 15 residues. With 0 bases removed from V and 1 base from J, the gap between germline ends came to 8 bases. CDR3 in amino acids: CASSLDDFAKNIQYF. The CDR3 nucleotides read TGCGCCAGCAGCTTGGACGACTTTGCCAAAAACATTCAGTACTTC.

The chain has TRBV7-2 and TRBJ2-1; either TRBD1 or TRBD2 may fit D (5 bases each). CDR3 size: 13 residues. Germline V lookup: CDR1 SGHTA, CDR2 FQGNSA. Trimming removed 6 bases from V and 8 bases from J, with 14 bases in between. The chain's CDR3 is CASSWTVGDEQFF. The CDR3 coding sequence is TGTGCCAGCAGTTGGACGGTGGGGGATGAGCAGTTCTTC. The full variable domain, rest sourced from reference TRBV7-2 and TRBJ2-1, is GAGVSQSPSNKVTEKGKDVELRCDPISGHTALYWYRQSLGQGLEFLIYFQGNSAPDKSGLPSDRFSAERTGGSVSTLTIQRTQQEDSAVYLCASSWTVGDEQFFGPGTRLTVL.

CDR3 bases: TGTGCCAGTTTCGGACAGGGGGCTTTAGGGACTGAAGCTTTCTTT. It codes for CASFGQGALGTEAFF. V usage is TRBV19 and J usage is TRBJ1-1, with 11 bases fitting TRBD1. Germline-derived CDR1 and CDR2 are LNHDA and SQIVND (reference sequence). V lost 8 bases to trimming and J lost 5 bases; unmatched junction nucleotides: 10. This CDR3 has 15 residues. The whole variable domain, remainder taken from reference TRBV19 and TRBJ1-1, is DGGITQSPKYLFRKEGQNVTLSCEQNLNHDAMYWYRQDPGQGLRLIYYSQIVNDFQKGDIAEGYSVSREKKESFPLTVTSAQKNPTAFYLCASFGQGALGTEAFFGQGTRLTVV.

The chain links TRBV3-1 to TRBJ2-7; 9 bases line up with TRBD1. The CDR3 spans 16 residues. V shed 9 bases, J shed 2 bases, and the junction held 14 bases outside the gene matches. Germline CDR1 reads LGHDT; CDR2 reads YNNKEL (reference sequence). CDR3 residues: CARSPSGDRATYEQYF. CDR3 nucleotides: TGTGCCAGAAGTCCGTCGGGGGACAGGGCAACCTACGAGCAGTACTTC.

This sequence joins TRBV7-2 and TRBJ2-5; 11 bases match TRBD2. J lost 5 bases, V lost 4 bases, and 6 bases had no gene match. Germline CDR1 and CDR2: SGHTA and FQGNSA. There are 15 residues in the CDR3. For the CDR3, the DNA is TGTGCCAGCAGCTGGACTAGCGGGTTGGGTGAGACCCAGTACTTC. Translating it yields CASSWTSGLGETQYF.

This chain uses TRBV9 with TRBJ2-5, with 10 bases identical to TRBD2. CDR3 length: 16 residues. Germline-derived CDR1 and CDR2 are SGDLS and YYNGEE. Unmatched junction bases numbered 9, after V lost 3 bases and J lost 4 bases. The CDR3 loop is CASSAPIVAGGETQYF. The CDR3, as DNA: TGTGCCAGCAGCGCCCCTATTGTAGCGGGAGGAGAGACCCAGTACTTC.

This clonotype appeared many times. The chain couples TRBV29-1 to TRBJ2-1; no firm D call. Germline V CDR1 and CDR2: SQVTM, ANQGSEA. Trimming left V 7 bases short and J 0 bases short, with 13 bases between. This CDR3 contains 14 residues. This CDR3 is CSATTTNSYNEQFF. In DNA form, the CDR3 reads TGCAGCGCCACGACCACCAACTCCTACAATGAGCAGTTCTTC.

The rearrangement links TRBV20-1 to TRBJ2-1, with TRBD2 matching over 10 bases. V trimming: 5 bases; J trimming: 10 bases; junction bases outside the gene matches: 11. This CDR3 contains 14 residues. Germline CDR1 reads DFQATT; CDR2 reads SNEGSKA (reference sequence). CDR3 protein: CSAPRLAGENEQFF. DNA for the CDR3: TGCAGTGCTCCGCGGCTAGCGGGAGAAAACGAGCAGTTCTTC.

This clonotype was observed a handful of times. V is TRBV12-3 or TRBV12-4 and J is TRBJ2-1; 15 nucleotides match TRBD2. CDR3 length: 15 amino acids. V shed 8 bases and J 7 bases; nucleotides not matched to a gene: 6. As DNA, the CDR3 is TGTGCCAGCCAGGGACTAGCGGGAGGATGGAATGAGCAGTTCTTC. Protein: CASQGLAGGWNEQFF.

A few counts support this clonotype. The CDR3 is CSARVAGGRLAGELFF. The CDR3, as DNA: TGCAGTGCTAGGGTTGCGGGAGGACGGTTGGCCGGGGAGCTGTTTTTT. The chain is built from TRBV20-1 and TRBJ2-2, with TRBD2 identical over 8 bases. V dropped 3 bases and J dropped 6; count of bases not matched to a gene: 12. The CDR3 totals 16 residues. Looked up from germline, CDR1 is DFQATT and CDR2 is SNEGSKA (reference sequence).

V usage is TRBV27 and J usage is TRBJ2-5, with 7 bases fitting TRBD1. The junction had 3 bases not matched to a gene; V was cut back by 6 bases and J by 2 bases. Germline CDR1 MNHEY, CDR2 SMNVEV (reference sequence). The CDR3 runs to 13 residues. CDR3 sequence: CASRPGQQETQYF. The CDR3 DNA reads TGTGCCAGCAGACCGGGACAGCAAGAGACCCAGTACTTC.

This clonotype has only a few counts. This chain links TRBV29-1 with TRBJ2-1; no clear D. The CDR3 sequence is 9 residues long. Trimming removed 2 bases from V and 9 bases from J, with 2 bases in between. Germline V gene data show CDR1 as SQVTM and CDR2 as ANQGSEA. DNA of the CDR3: TGCAGCGTTGAACGTGAGCAGTTCTTC. It encodes CSVEREQFF.

This clonotype was seen a few times. This sequence joins TRBV5-4 and TRBJ2-1, with a tentative D call TRBD1 (6 bases). Per germline, CDR1 SGHNT and CDR2 YYREEE (reference sequence). With 3 bases removed from V and 5 bases from J, the gap between germline ends came to 15 bases. This CDR3 is 15 amino acids long. In DNA form, the CDR3 reads TGTGCCAGCAGCTCACAGGGTAGTAGAAACAATGAGCAGTTCTTC. This sequence encodes CASSSQGSRNNEQFF.

This clonotype was detected a few times. The chain carries TRBV7-6 and TRBJ2-1; 8 bases align to TRBD2. The CDR3 runs to 16 residues. Trimming removed 3 bases from V and 9 bases from J; junction bases left unmatched: 13. The germline V gene has CDR1 SGHVS and CDR2 FNYEAQ. DNA of the CDR3: TGTGCCAGCAGCTTGTGGTTGGCTAGCGGGCAAGGTGAGCAGTTCTTC. As protein: CASSLWLASGQGEQFF.

This clonotype was observed a handful of times. As DNA, the CDR3 is TGTGCCAGCAGGCGAGTAGCGGGAGAAGGAGCGTACGAGCAGTACTTC. Its protein product is CASRRVAGEGAYEQYF. The gene calls are TRBV6-1 and TRBJ2-7, with 9 bases that match TRBD2. The germline V gene has CDR1 MNHNS and CDR2 SASEGT. V lost 6 bases, J lost 4 bases, and 13 bases stayed unmatched. The length of the CDR3 is 16 residues.

The chain joins TRBV6-5 to TRBJ2-7; D uncertain. Germline V gene lookup returns CDR1 MNHEY and CDR2 SVGAGI. The germline V and J ends were trimmed by 0 bases and 3 bases, with 9 bases remaining between them. CDR3 size: 14 residues. The CDR3 protein is CASSYSSTNYEQYF. In DNA, the CDR3 is TGTGCCAGCAGTTACTCCTCCACAAACTACGAGCAGTACTTC.